A single sample gave rise to the 25 T cell receptor beta chains below, sequenced in a study of blood T cell repertoires in COVID-19. The protocol was immunoSEQ multiplex PCR, while the TCRdb copy is restricted to in-frame clones and leaves out a portion. Of approximately 28,000 clones in the sample, roughly three quarters were seen once. The sample comprised peripheral blood. The origin of the receptors is an elderly man with active or convalescent COVID-19.

The rearrangement joins TRBV7-9 to TRBJ2-1; TRBD2 matches 11 bases. The CDR3 sequence is 15 residues long. V was clipped by 0 bases and J by 15 bases; unmatched bases: 10. The germline gives CDR1 SEHNR, CDR2 FQNEAQ (reference sequence). The CDR3 DNA reads as TGTGCCAGCAGCTTAGCCCTAGCGGGGGGATTTCATCGGTTCTTC. It yields the protein CASSLALAGGFHRFF.

The V and J genes are TRBV9 and TRBJ2-7; D gene uncertain. Trimming removed 0 bases at V and 0 bases at J, with 7 bases between. Germline-derived CDR1 and CDR2 are SGDLS and YYNGEE. This CDR3 comprises 14 residues. Written as DNA, the CDR3 is TGTGCCAGCAGCGTAGGCCCGGGCTCCTACGAGCAGTACTTC. It is translated as CASSVGPGSYEQYF.

The rearrangement uses TRBV29-1 and TRBJ2-7; unclear D gene. This CDR3 region has 11 residues. The germline gives CDR1 SQVTM, CDR2 ANQGSEA. Trimming shortened V by 5 bases and J by 0 bases, and 5 bases separated the two germline ends. The CDR3 DNA reads as TGCAGCGTTCTTTACTCCTACGAGCAGTACTTC. It translates to CSVLYSYEQYF.

The J gene is TRBJ1-2, the V gene TRBV4-1, with unresolved D. V lost 0 bases, J lost 7 bases, and 6 bases lay in between. Per germline, CDR1 MGHRA and CDR2 YSYEKL. The CDR3 is made up of 12 amino acids. CDR3 coding DNA: TGCGCCAGCAGCCAAGATTCCATTGGCTACACCTTC. Translating gives CASSQDSIGYTF.

V and J are TRBV19 and TRBJ2-7; TRBD1 might be the D (5 bases). The V end lost 4 bases, the J end lost 1 base, and 14 bases lay between the germline ends. Germline assignment: CDR1 LNHDA and CDR2 SQIVND (reference sequence). This CDR3 has 15 residues. The CDR3 sequence: CASSTDSQKSYEQYF. CDR3 sequence (DNA): TGTGCCAGTAGTACTGACAGCCAGAAGTCCTACGAGCAGTACTTC.

The chain uses TRBV6-5 and TRBJ2-3; tentative D call: TRBD2 (6 bases). CDR1 is MNHEY, CDR2 SVGAGI, per germline. The CDR3 is 13 residues long. Trimming pared 6 bases from V and 1 base from J, leaving 8 bases between. For the CDR3, the DNA is TGTGCCAGCAGGCCTAGCGGCACAGATACGCAGTATTTT. The encoded protein is CASRPSGTDTQYF.

The chain carries TRBV5-6 and TRBJ2-4; tentatively, D is TRBD1 (5 bases). The germline V and J ends were trimmed by 4 bases and 1 base, with 15 bases remaining between them. CDR3 size: 16 residues. Germline V gene lookup returns CDR1 SGHDT and CDR2 YYEEEE. CDR3 region: CASSLWGRFAKNIQYF. Written as DNA, the CDR3 is TGTGCCAGCAGCCTATGGGGCCGATTCGCCAAAAACATTCAGTACTTC.

The CDR3, as DNA: TGTGCCACCTTTTCAAAAGCCTCTCGGGGTAGTAATTCACCCCTCCACTTT. Translating gives CATFSKASRGSNSPLHF. This chain joins TRBV24-1 and TRBJ1-6; D is unclear. This CDR3 has 17 residues. Germline loops: CDR1 KGHDR, CDR2 SFDVKD. V was trimmed by 9 bases and J by 6 bases, leaving 23 bases between them.

The rearrangement joins TRBV14 to TRBJ2-2, with TRBD2 matching over 13 bases. V lost 4 bases to trimming and J lost 6 bases; unmatched junction nucleotides: 5. The CDR3 is made up of 16 amino acids. Germline-derived CDR1 and CDR2 are SGHDN and FVKESK. The CDR3 reads CASSRRTSGGSGELFF. CDR3 bases: TGTGCCAGCAGCCGAAGGACTAGCGGGGGTTCCGGGGAGCTGTTTTTT. Combining the CDR3 with reference TRBV14 and TRBJ2-2 gives the whole variable domain EAGVTQFPSHSVIEKGQTVTLRCDPISGHDNLYWYRRVMGKEIKFLLHFVKESKQDESGMPNNRFLAERTGGTYSTLKVQPAELEDSGVYFCASSRRTSGGSGELFFGEGSRLTVL.

There are a few counts of this clone. The chain is built from TRBV5-8 and TRBJ1-5; TRBD1 agrees at 9 bases. The ends lost 4 bases at V and 6 bases at J; junction bases unmatched: 5. The length of the CDR3 is 14 residues. Germline-derived CDR1 and CDR2 are SGHTS and YDEGEE. The CDR3 sequence: CASSRGQGGQPQHF. CDR3 DNA sequence: TGTGCCAGCAGCCGGGGACAGGGAGGTCAGCCCCAGCATTTT.

The chain joins TRBV28 to TRBJ1-1; no definite D call. Trimming stripped 4 bases from V and 2 bases from J, with 8 bases between. Looked up from germline, CDR1 is MDHEN and CDR2 is SYDVKM. The CDR3 spans 13 residues. DNA for the CDR3: TGTGCCAGCAGTTCCTCCTTAAACACTGAAGCTTTCTTT. Translated: CASSSSLNTEAFF.

To note about this clone: Other DNA sequences in the same sample also yield this CDR3. The chain is built from TRBV18 and TRBJ2-4; 7 bases are shared with TRBD2. From germline, CDR1 is KGHSH and CDR2 LQKENI. This CDR3 has 14 amino acids. The trim removed 2 bases at V and 4 bases at J, leaving 2 bases unmatched. CDR3 nucleotide sequence: TGTGCCAGCTCACCAGCGGGAGCAAAAAACATTCAGTACTTC. It translates to CASSPAGAKNIQYF.

With regard to this clone: Distinct nucleotide sequences in the sample also encode this CDR3. This chain links TRBV11-2 with TRBJ2-2; D is uncertain. CDR3 length: 13 amino acids. Germline V gene lookup returns CDR1 SGHAT and CDR2 FQNNGV. V lost 1 base to trimming and J lost 4 bases, with 4 bases between them. As DNA, the CDR3 is TGTGCCAGCAGCTTAGCGGGCACCGGGGAGCTGTTTTTT. It encodes CASSLAGTGELFF.

The V and J genes are TRBV7-2 and TRBJ1-2, with D unresolved. In germline, CDR1 is SGHTA, CDR2 FQGNSA. The CDR3 has 14 residues. Trimming took off 5 bases at V and 4 bases at J, with 14 bases between the two ends. The CDR3 loop is CASSPRGVGYGYTF. Written as DNA, the CDR3 is TGTGCCAGCAGCCCAAGAGGTGTAGGCTATGGCTACACCTTC.

As regards this clone: One end of the junction is discordant with germline, which a read error may explain. The chain carries TRBV3-1 (or the pseudogene TRBV3-2) and TRBJ1-5; 9 bases agree with TRBD1. Germline V gives CDR1 LGHDT, CDR2 YNNKEL (reference sequence). The CDR3 has 14 residues. The CDR3 DNA sequence: TGTGCCAGCAGACAGGGGGCTAGCGATCAGCCCCAGCATTTT. It specifies CASRQGASDQPQHF.

V usage is TRBV29-1 and J usage is TRBJ1-1; 7 bases map to TRBD1. From germline, CDR1 is SQVTM and CDR2 ANQGSEA. Unmatched junction bases numbered 14, after V lost 5 bases and J lost 5 bases. The length of the CDR3 is 15 residues. As DNA, the CDR3 is TGCAGCGTTCCCACTAAAAACAGGGGATGGACTGAAGCTTTCTTT. Translating it yields CSVPTKNRGWTEAFF. Complete variable domain (other parts from reference TRBV29-1 and TRBJ1-1): SAVISQKPSRDICQRGTSLTIQCQVDSQVTMMFWYRQQPGQSLTLIATANQGSEATYESGFVIDKFPISRPNLTFSTLTVSNMSPEDSSIYLCSVPTKNRGWTEAFFGQGTRLTVV.

This clone was detected a few times. The V call is TRBV7-2, the J call TRBJ2-1, with D maybe TRBD1 (6 bases). Germline V gives CDR1 SGHTA, CDR2 FQGNSA. The V gene lost 7 bases and the J gene lost 10 bases, with 11 bases spanning the gap. This CDR3 comprises 11 residues. This chain's CDR3 is CASKVGTEQFF. In DNA form, the CDR3 reads TGTGCCAGCAAAGTTGGGACAGAGCAGTTCTTC. Combining the CDR3 with reference TRBV7-2 and TRBJ2-1 gives the whole variable domain GAGVSQSPSNKVTEKGKDVELRCDPISGHTALYWYRQSLGQGLEFLIYFQGNSAPDKSGLPSDRFSAERTGGSVSTLTIQRTQQEDSAVYLCASKVGTEQFFGPGTRLTVL.

J is TRBJ2-1 and V is TRBV9; 8 bases fit TRBD1. The CDR3 is 14 residues long. CDR1 is SGDLS and CDR2 is YYNGEE in the germline V gene. With 2 bases clipped from V and 5 bases from J, the junction kept 3 bases outside the gene matches. CDR3 coding DNA: TGTGCCAGCAGCGTTCTGACAGGGGACAATGAGCAGTTCTTC. It is translated as CASSVLTGDNEQFF.

J is TRBJ1-4 and V is TRBV4-3; D not certain. The CDR3 is 17 amino acids. With 2 bases removed from V and 3 bases from J, the gap between germline ends came to 16 bases. From germline, CDR1 is LGHNA and CDR2 YSLEER. The CDR3 sequence: CASSQQANWAANEKLFF. The CDR3 coding sequence is TGCGCCAGCAGCCAACAGGCTAACTGGGCTGCTAATGAAAAACTGTTTTTT.

The chain carries TRBV7-9 and TRBJ2-5, with TRBD2 matching over 15 bases. This CDR3 has 17 residues. The J segment lost 4 bases and the V segment lost 4 bases, leaving 7 bases of the junction unmatched. Germline lookup yields CDR1 SEHNR and CDR2 FQNEAQ (reference sequence). CDR3 in amino acids: CASSSPRGLAGGETQYF. In nucleotides, the CDR3 is TGTGCCAGCAGCTCACCCCGGGGACTAGCGGGGGGAGAGACCCAGTACTTC.

V is TRBV7-2 and J is TRBJ2-3; D unresolved. Germline V gives CDR1 SGHTA, CDR2 FQGNSA. Between the trimmed V and J ends, which lost 5 bases and 2 bases, there was a span of 8 bases. CDR3 length: 13 amino acids. The CDR3 loop is CASSPVFTDTQYF. The CDR3 DNA follows: TGTGCCAGCAGCCCTGTTTTCACAGATACGCAGTATTTT.

The chain employs TRBV19 and TRBJ1-5; 8 nucleotides line up with TRBD1. V lost 5 bases, J lost 2 bases, and 14 bases stayed unmatched. Germline CDR1 LNHDA, CDR2 SQIVND (reference sequence). The CDR3 loop spans 18 amino acids. CDR3 amino acids: CASSPLLNQGAGNQPQHF. CDR3 coding DNA: TGTGCCAGTAGTCCCCTATTAAATCAGGGGGCAGGCAATCAGCCCCAGCATTTT.

This rearrangement joins TRBV5-8 to TRBJ2-1; TRBD1 matches 11 bases. Germline V lookup: CDR1 SGHTS, CDR2 YDEGEE. With V trimmed by 4 bases and J by 16 bases, 13 bases remained unmatched. This CDR3 is built from 14 residues. CDR3 protein: CASSADRGLARFFF. Written as DNA, the CDR3 is TGTGCCAGCAGCGCGGACAGGGGGCTCGCAAGGTTTTTCTTC.

DNA of the CDR3: TGCGCCAGCAGCTTGGAGGGGGACCAGAGAAACACCATATATTTT. Translation: CASSLEGDQRNTIYF. The gene calls are TRBV5-1 and TRBJ1-3; D is possibly TRBD1 (6 bases). Germline CDR1 SGHRS, CDR2 YFSETQ. CDR3 length: 15 residues. Trimming left V 0 bases short and J 5 bases short, with 12 bases between.

V and J are TRBV7-8 and TRBJ2-3; D unresolved. From germline, CDR1 is SGHVS and CDR2 FQNEAQ. V lost 10 bases and J 1 base, leaving 9 bases between the germline ends. The CDR3 loop spans 12 amino acids. CDR3 loop: CATGWGTDTQYF. The CDR3 region has the DNA TGTGCCACGGGTTGGGGCACAGATACGCAGTATTTT.